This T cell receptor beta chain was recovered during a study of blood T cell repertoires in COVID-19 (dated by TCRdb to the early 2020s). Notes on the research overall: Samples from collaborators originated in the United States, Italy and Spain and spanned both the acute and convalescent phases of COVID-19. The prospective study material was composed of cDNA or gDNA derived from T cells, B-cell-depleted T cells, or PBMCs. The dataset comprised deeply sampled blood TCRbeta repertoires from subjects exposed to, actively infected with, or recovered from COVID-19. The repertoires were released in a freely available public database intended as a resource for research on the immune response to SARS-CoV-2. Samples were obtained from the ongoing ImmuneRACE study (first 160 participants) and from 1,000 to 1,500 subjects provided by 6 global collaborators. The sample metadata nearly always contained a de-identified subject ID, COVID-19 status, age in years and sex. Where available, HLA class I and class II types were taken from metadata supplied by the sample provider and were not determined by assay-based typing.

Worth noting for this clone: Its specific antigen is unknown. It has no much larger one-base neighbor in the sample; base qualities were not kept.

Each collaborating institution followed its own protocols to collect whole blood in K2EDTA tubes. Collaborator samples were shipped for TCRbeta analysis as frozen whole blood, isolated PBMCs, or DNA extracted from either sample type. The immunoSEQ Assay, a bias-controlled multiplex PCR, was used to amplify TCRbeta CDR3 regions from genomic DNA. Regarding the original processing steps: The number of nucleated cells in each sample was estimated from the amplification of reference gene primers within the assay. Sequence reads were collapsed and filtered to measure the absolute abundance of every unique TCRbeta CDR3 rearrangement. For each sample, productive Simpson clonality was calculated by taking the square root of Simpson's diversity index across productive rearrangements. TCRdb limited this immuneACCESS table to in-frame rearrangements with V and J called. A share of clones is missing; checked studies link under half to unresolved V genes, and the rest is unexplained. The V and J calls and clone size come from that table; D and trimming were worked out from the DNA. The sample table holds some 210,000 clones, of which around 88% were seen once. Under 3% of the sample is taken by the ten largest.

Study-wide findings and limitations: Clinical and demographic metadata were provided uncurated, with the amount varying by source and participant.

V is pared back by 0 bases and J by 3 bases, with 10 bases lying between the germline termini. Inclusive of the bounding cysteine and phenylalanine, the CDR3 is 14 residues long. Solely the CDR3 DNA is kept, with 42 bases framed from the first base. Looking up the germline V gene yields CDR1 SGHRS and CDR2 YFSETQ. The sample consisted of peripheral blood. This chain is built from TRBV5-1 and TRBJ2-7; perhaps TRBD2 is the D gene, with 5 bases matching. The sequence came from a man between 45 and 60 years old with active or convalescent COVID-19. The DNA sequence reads TGCGCCAGCAGCTTGGCTGGAGGCCTCTACGAGCAGTACTTC. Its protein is CASSLAGGLYEQYF.